This passage covers 25 T cell receptor beta chains from one sample sequenced in a study of shared clonotypes between healthy human individuals. TCRdb's copy holds only in-frame clones and misses some; the assay was immunoSEQ multiplex PCR. Of about 470,000 clones in the sample, roughly 77% were seen once. The material sequenced was PBMCs. Every receptor here comes from a woman aged 40 to 55 in good health. Some clones in this sample may be carry-over from other donors' samples.

The J gene is TRBJ2-3, the V gene TRBV11-2; D gene ambiguous. The germline V gene has CDR1 SGHAT and CDR2 FQNNGV. The V end lost 5 bases, the J end lost 5 bases, and 11 bases lay between the germline ends. There are 13 residues in the CDR3. CDR3 protein: CASSQTSVDTQYF. As DNA, the CDR3 is TGTGCCAGCAGCCAGACCTCCGTAGATACGCAGTATTTT.

The table lists this clone with a few counts. V usage is TRBV7-7 and J usage is TRBJ2-1; no reliable D call. V lost 5 bases and J 0 bases, leaving 8 bases between the germline ends. This CDR3 is built from 14 residues. Germline-derived CDR1 and CDR2 are SSHAT and FNYEAQ (reference sequence). In nucleotides, the CDR3 is TGTGCCAGCAGCCCGTCTAGCTCCTACAATGAGCAGTTCTTC. As protein: CASSPSSSYNEQFF.

V and J are TRBV15 and TRBJ2-3; 11 positions match TRBD2. There are 16 residues in the CDR3. The V gene end was trimmed by 0 bases and the J gene end by 7 bases; junction bases not matched to a gene: 6. Germline CDR1 LNHNV, CDR2 YYDKDF (reference sequence). This CDR3 is CATSRDRASGRHTQYF. In DNA, the CDR3 is TGTGCCACCAGCAGAGATAGGGCTAGCGGGAGGCATACGCAGTATTTT.

This chain joins TRBV7-3 and TRBJ2-7, with D tentatively TRBD1 or TRBD2 (5 bases each). CDR3 length equals 14 residues. V was clipped by 4 bases and J by 3 bases, with 13 bases between them. CDR1 and CDR2 from the germline V gene are SGHTA and FQGTGA. The CDR3 coding sequence is TGTGCCAGCAGCTCTTCGAGGGGAGTCTACGAGCAGTACTTC. It is translated as CASSSSRGVYEQYF.

The chain employs TRBV11-3 and TRBJ2-2; 10 bases line up with TRBD1. The CDR3 extends over 16 amino acids. The trim removed 5 bases at V and 3 bases at J, leaving 6 bases unmatched. Germline V CDR1 and CDR2: SGHNT, YENEEA. The CDR3 spells CASSRQGATDTGELFF. The CDR3 region has the DNA TGTGCCAGCAGCCGACAGGGGGCGACTGACACCGGGGAGCTGTTTTTT. Filled out from reference TRBV11-3 and TRBJ2-2, the complete variable domain reads EAGVVQSPRYKIIEKKQPVAFWCNPISGHNTLYWYLQNLGQGPELLIRYENEEAVDDSQLPKDRFSAERLKGVDSTLKIQPAELGDSAVYLCASSRQGATDTGELFFGEGSRLTVL.

The chain couples TRBV29-1 to TRBJ2-7; TRBD2 agrees at 11 bases. The CDR3 contains 18 residues. V shed 4 bases, J shed 3 bases, and the junction held 17 bases outside the gene matches. Germline lookup yields CDR1 SQVTM and CDR2 ANQGSEA. CDR3 residues: CSVGSLLAGVPPCYEQYF. CDR3 DNA: TGCAGCGTTGGTTCCCTACTAGCGGGAGTCCCCCCATGCTACGAGCAGTACTTC.

The chain joins TRBV7-9 to TRBJ1-1, with D perhaps matching TRBD1 (5 bases). The CDR3 sequence is 13 residues long. Germline assignment: CDR1 SEHNR and CDR2 FQNEAQ (reference sequence). The ends were cut back, 10 bases at V and 1 base at J, with 13 bases in the middle. The CDR3 DNA follows: TGTGCCACCGGGAGGGACCCGAACACTGAAGCTTTCTTT. Its translation is CATGRDPNTEAFF.

The rearrangement uses TRBV9 and TRBJ2-1; D might be TRBD1 or TRBD2, each matching 5 bases. Trimming took 0 bases from V and 0 from J, leaving 10 bases between them. CDR1 SGDLS and CDR2 YYNGEE come from the germline V gene. The CDR3 is 16 residues long. For the CDR3, the DNA is TGTGCCAGCAGCGTAGGGGGGATTGGCTCCTACAATGAGCAGTTCTTC. It specifies CASSVGGIGSYNEQFF.

This clone was picked up a small number of times. V and J are TRBV29-1 and TRBJ1-1, with 9 bases that match TRBD1. CDR1 is SQVTM and CDR2 is ANQGSEA in the germline V gene. The V gene end was trimmed by 2 bases and the J gene end by 4 bases; junction bases not matched to a gene: 8. The CDR3 contains 15 residues. CDR3 DNA sequence: TGCAGCGTTGAATTTACAGGGGGCCTTTTCACTGAAGCTTTCTTT. Its protein product is CSVEFTGGLFTEAFF.

The chain combines TRBV28 with TRBJ2-3; D gene ambiguous. This CDR3 has 12 amino acids. V was clipped by 4 bases and J by 5 bases, with 7 bases between them. Germline V lookup: CDR1 MDHEN, CDR2 SYDVKM. Here the CDR3 reads CASSSPLDTQYF. For the CDR3, the DNA is TGTGCCAGCAGTTCCCCCTTAGATACGCAGTATTTT.

J is TRBJ2-5 and V is TRBV4-2; 7 positions match TRBD2. V gave up 1 base and J gave up 5 bases; unmatched junction bases: 10. The germline V gene encodes CDR1 LGHNA and CDR2 YNFKEQ. CDR3 length: 16 residues. CDR3 sequence reads: CASSQVGAGAEETQYF. The CDR3 coding sequence is TGTGCCAGCAGCCAAGTCGGTGCGGGAGCGGAGGAGACCCAGTACTTC.

In the case of this clone: One base separates it from a far larger clone, so it is likely a read error. J is TRBJ2-5 and V is TRBV30, with D hard to call. The V end lost 0 bases, the J end lost 7 bases, and 15 bases lay between the germline ends. The CDR3 has 14 amino acids. CDR1 and CDR2 (germline): GTSNPN, SVGIG (reference sequence). The CDR3 DNA follows: TGTGCCTGGAGTGTAGTCGGCAACCTTGGGACCCAGTACTTC. It codes for CAWSVVGNLGTQYF.

This clone was seen only a few times. This specimen includes other DNA sequences encoding the same CDR3. The chain recombines TRBV18 with TRBJ2-7; D is undetermined. V was cut by 2 bases and J by 5 bases, with 4 bases left in between. The germline V gene has CDR1 KGHSH and CDR2 LQKENI. The CDR3 sequence is 11 residues long. CDR3 amino acids: CASSPGHEQYF. The CDR3 DNA is TGTGCCAGCTCACCAGGCCACGAGCAGTACTTC.

CDR3 in amino acids: CATSRDKGAEAFF. CDR3 bases: TGTGCCACCAGCAGAGATAAAGGAGCTGAAGCTTTCTTT. The V and J genes are TRBV15 and TRBJ1-1; D not resolved. The CDR3 runs to 13 residues. Trimming pared 0 bases from V and 6 bases from J, leaving 8 bases between. CDR1 and CDR2 (germline): LNHNV, YYDKDF (reference sequence).

The chain carries TRBV20-1 and TRBJ1-2, with D unresolved. CDR3 length equals 11 residues. Trimming cost V 3 bases and J 7 bases, with 9 bases left between them. Germline CDR1 and CDR2: DFQATT and SNEGSKA (reference sequence). The CDR3 bases are TGCAGTGCTAGTGTGAACGGTGGCTACACCTTC. Translating gives CSASVNGGYTF.

The CDR3 region is CASSGGGRDNQPQHF. In nucleotides, the CDR3 is TGTGCCAGTAGTGGGGGAGGACGGGACAATCAGCCCCAGCATTTT. The chain recombines TRBV19 with TRBJ1-5, with a tentative D call TRBD1 (5 bases). The CDR3 has 15 amino acids. Between the trimmed V and J ends, which lost 5 bases and 3 bases, there was a span of 14 bases. Germline assignment: CDR1 LNHDA and CDR2 SQIVND (reference sequence). The complete variable domain, with remaining parts taken from reference TRBV19 and TRBJ1-5, reads DGGITQSPKYLFRKEGQNVTLSCEQNLNHDAMYWYRQDPGQGLRLIYYSQIVNDFQKGDIAEGYSVSREKKESFPLTVTSAQKNPTAFYLCASSGGGRDNQPQHFGDGTRLSIL.

The chain employs TRBV5-8 and TRBJ2-1, with TRBD2 matching over 7 bases. The CDR3 spans 15 residues. Germline CDR1 and CDR2: SGHTS and YDEGEE. V lost 7 bases and J lost 6; bases outside the gene matches: 13. The CDR3 nucleotides are TGTGCCAGCTTAAGGCCTGGGAGGGCCCTCAATGAGCAGTTCTTC. It translates to CASLRPGRALNEQFF.

V and J are TRBV6-1 and TRBJ2-7; 10 bases fit TRBD1. CDR1 is MNHNS, CDR2 SASEGT, per germline. The CDR3 is 11 amino acids. Trimming removed 5 bases from V and 12 bases from J; junction bases left unmatched: 4. CDR3 nucleotides: TGTGCCAGCAGTTTGACAGGGGGCCTGTACTTC. This gives the protein CASSLTGGLYF.

This rearrangement joins TRBV5-4 to TRBJ1-2; 9 bases fit TRBD1. The CDR3 totals 14 residues. V lost 4 bases and J lost 7; bases outside the gene matches: 8. Germline assignment: CDR1 SGHNT and CDR2 YYREEE (reference sequence). CDR3 nucleotides: TGTGCCAGCAGCCCGGACAGGGGTGGGGCTGGCTACACCTTC. It is translated as CASSPDRGGAGYTF.

The chain has TRBV5-6 and TRBJ1-3, with a possible D match to TRBD1 (6 bases). Trimming shortened V by 3 bases and J by 0 bases, and 10 bases separated the two germline ends. The length of the CDR3 is 15 residues. CDR1 is SGHDT, CDR2 YYEEEE, per germline. This CDR3 reads CASSSTGSSGNTIYF. CDR3 sequence (DNA): TGTGCCAGCAGCTCAACAGGGAGCTCTGGAAACACCATATATTTT.

In this sample, this clone turned up a few times. The chain carries TRBV7-6 and TRBJ2-1; possible D gene TRBD1, 5 bases. The ends were cut back, 4 bases at V and 4 bases at J, with 14 bases in the middle. The CDR3 runs to 15 residues. The germline CDR1 and CDR2 sequences are SGHVS and FNYEAQ. CDR3: CASSSSGSVYNEQFF. The CDR3 coding sequence is TGTGCCAGCAGCTCATCAGGGTCGGTTTACAATGAGCAGTTCTTC.

The chain links TRBV19 to TRBJ2-3; TRBD1 matches at 7 bases. V shed 10 bases and J 2 bases; nucleotides not matched to a gene: 3. The germline V gene has CDR1 LNHDA and CDR2 SQIVND (reference sequence). This CDR3 spans 12 amino acids. In DNA form, the CDR3 reads TGTGCCACTCAGGGGGACACAGATACGCAGTATTTT. It is translated as CATQGDTDTQYF. Full variable domain (missing parts from reference TRBV19 and TRBJ2-3): DGGITQSPKYLFRKEGQNVTLSCEQNLNHDAMYWYRQDPGQGLRLIYYSQIVNDFQKGDIAEGYSVSREKKESFPLTVTSAQKNPTAFYLCATQGDTDTQYFGPGTRLTVL.

J is TRBJ1-5 and V is TRBV6-5; D possibly corresponds to TRBD1 (5 bases). CDR3 length equals 13 residues. Germline assignment: CDR1 MNHEY and CDR2 SVGAGI. V lost 5 bases and J lost 5, with 10 bases in between. The CDR3 protein is CASSPGGYQPQHF. DNA for the CDR3: TGTGCCAGCAGTCCGGGGGGATATCAGCCCCAGCATTTT.

This clone appeared once. This chain links TRBV4-2 with TRBJ1-5, with 7 positions matching TRBD1. Trimming at V came to 4 bases and at J to 4 bases, leaving 19 bases not matched to a gene. The CDR3 has 19 amino acids. Germline V CDR1 and CDR2: LGHNA, YNFKEQ. CDR3 amino acids: CASSPGPSAGTAKNQPQHF. CDR3 DNA: TGTGCCAGCAGCCCGGGGCCCTCCGCCGGGACAGCGAAAAATCAGCCCCAGCATTTT.

This chain links TRBV18 with TRBJ2-7, with D possibly TRBD2 on 6 matching bases. The CDR3 runs to 14 residues. Germline-derived CDR1 and CDR2 are KGHSH and LQKENI. V lost 4 bases, J lost 6 bases, and 16 bases lay in between. This chain's CDR3 is CASSRTAGNGEQYF. Here the CDR3 DNA reads TGTGCCAGCTCACGGACTGCGGGGAACGGCGAGCAGTACTTC.